The 25 T cell receptor beta chains given below trace back to one sample, sequenced in a study of memory CD4+ T cells and cytomegalovirus serostatus. The method was immunoSEQ multiplex PCR; TCRdb's version includes in-frame clones alone and lacks a portion of them. The sample carries some 56,000 clones, 82% recorded once. The sort gate was single viable CD3+CD4+CD8-CD45RO+ cells for memory CD4+ T cells. The sample taken for sequencing was memory CD4+ T cells from blood. The source is an adult in good health and CMV-seronegative.

CDR3 sequence reads: CASSLVAASSGNTIYF. Here the CDR3 DNA reads TGCGCCAGCAGCTTGGTGGCAGCGAGCTCTGGAAACACCATATATTTT. The chain recombines TRBV5-1 with TRBJ1-3; no clear D. Trimming took off 0 bases at V and 0 bases at J, with 10 bases between the two ends. Germline values: CDR1 SGHRS, CDR2 YFSETQ. The CDR3 length is 16 residues. The whole variable domain, remainder taken from reference TRBV5-1 and TRBJ1-3, is KAGVTQTPRYLIKTRGQQVTLSCSPISGHRSVSWYQQTPGQGLQFLFEYFSETQRNKGNFPGRFSGRQFSNSRSEMNVSTLELGDSALYLCASSLVAASSGNTIYFGEGSWLTVV.

The chain employs TRBV2 and TRBJ1-1, with unresolved D. CDR1 is SNHLY and CDR2 is FYNNEI in the germline V gene. Trimming took 4 bases from V and 4 from J, leaving 13 bases between them. CDR3 length: 14 amino acids. This chain's CDR3 is CASSGGRRGTEAFF. In DNA, the CDR3 is TGTGCCAGCAGTGGAGGCAGGAGAGGCACTGAAGCTTTCTTT.

This chain links TRBV11-2 with TRBJ2-1; 8 positions match TRBD1. Germline values: CDR1 SGHAT, CDR2 FQNNGV. This CDR3 has 15 amino acids. The V gene end was trimmed by 5 bases and the J gene end by 2 bases; junction bases not matched to a gene: 5. The CDR3 region is CASSGGTGAYNEQFF. The CDR3 DNA reads TGTGCCAGCAGCGGCGGGACAGGAGCCTACAATGAGCAGTTCTTC.

In this sample, this clone turned up once. This rearrangement joins TRBV7-2 to TRBJ2-3; D remains ambiguous. The germline V and J ends were trimmed by 1 base and 2 bases, with 7 bases remaining between them. Germline V gene lookup returns CDR1 SGHTA and CDR2 FQGNSA. This CDR3 has 14 amino acids. CDR3 sequence (DNA): TGTGCCAGCAGCTTAGGTGGCCCCACAGATACGCAGTATTTT. It encodes CASSLGGPTDTQYF.

The chain uses TRBV19 and TRBJ2-1; D might be TRBD2 (6 bases). Germline CDR1 is LNHDA and CDR2 is SQIVND (reference sequence). Trimming cost V 7 bases and J 1 base, with 17 bases left between them. The CDR3 consists of 16 residues. The CDR3 sequence: CASKGRLVGSYNEQFF. CDR3 nucleotide sequence: TGTGCCAGTAAGGGTCGACTAGTTGGTTCCTACAATGAGCAGTTCTTC.

This clone showed up just a few times. The V gene is TRBV10-3, the J gene TRBJ2-2; D is ambiguous. Trimming pared 10 bases from V and 3 bases from J, leaving 12 bases between. CDR1 is ENHRY, CDR2 SYGVKD, per germline. The CDR3 contains 13 residues. The CDR3 coding sequence is TGTGCCACCAAAGGGATAGACACCGGGGAGCTGTTTTTT. As protein: CATKGIDTGELFF.

This chain links TRBV4-1 with TRBJ2-2; D gene uncertain. V lost 1 base to trimming and J lost 2 bases, with 8 bases between them. Germline values: CDR1 MGHRA, CDR2 YSYEKL. The CDR3 consists of 15 residues. In DNA, the CDR3 is TGCGCCAGCAGCCAAGTCGGCAGTAACACCGGGGAGCTGTTTTTT. Translated: CASSQVGSNTGELFF.

V is TRBV19 and J is TRBJ2-5, with 9 bases that match TRBD2. The CDR3 runs 14 residues. J was trimmed by 4 bases and V by 6 bases; bases with no gene match: 6. Germline CDR1 and CDR2: LNHDA and SQIVND (reference sequence). CDR3 protein: CASSQAGGIETQYF. CDR3 bases: TGTGCCAGTAGCCAAGCGGGGGGCATAGAGACCCAGTACTTC.

CDR3 nucleotide sequence: TGTGCCAGTAAATCGGGACTAGCGGGGGGCCGTGGAGATACGCAGTATTTT. Translation gives CASKSGLAGGRGDTQYF. The chain has TRBV19 and TRBJ2-3; 15 bases are a match to TRBD2. Germline loops: CDR1 LNHDA, CDR2 SQIVND (reference sequence). The V gene end was trimmed by 7 bases and the J gene end by 5 bases; junction bases not matched to a gene: 10. CDR3 size: 17 residues.

This rearrangement joins TRBV6-1 to TRBJ2-5; D is tentatively TRBD1 or TRBD2 (5 bases each). The germline V gene has CDR1 MNHNS and CDR2 SASEGT. V lost 3 bases and J lost 9, with 14 bases in between. The CDR3 spans 13 residues. The CDR3 loop is CASSDSRAGAQYF. The CDR3 DNA follows: TGTGCCAGCAGTGATTCCAGGGCCGGGGCCCAGTACTTC.

The chain uses TRBV5-1 and TRBJ1-6, with D perhaps matching TRBD1 (5 bases). The CDR3 runs to 16 residues. Germline V CDR1 and CDR2: SGHRS, YFSETQ. With 1 base removed from V and 5 bases from J, the gap between germline ends came to 13 bases. The DNA of the CDR3 is TGCGCCAGCAGCTTGTGGGGCGAGGTGAATAATTCACCCCTCCACTTT. Translating it yields CASSLWGEVNNSPLHF.

The chain recombines TRBV30 with TRBJ1-5; no clear D gene. CDR3 length: 15 amino acids. Trimming removed 2 bases from V and 0 bases from J, with 11 bases in between. Germline V lookup: CDR1 GTSNPN, CDR2 SVGIG (reference sequence). The CDR3 loop reads CAWSPDGHSNQPQHF. The CDR3 coding sequence is TGTGCCTGGAGTCCGGACGGCCATAGCAATCAGCCCCAGCATTTT.

V and J are TRBV4-3 and TRBJ1-1; D ambiguous. The CDR3 is 17 residues long. Trimming left V 0 bases short and J 0 bases short, with 14 bases between. Germline CDR1 and CDR2: LGHNA and YSLEER. The CDR3 loop is CASSQDRRAGLNTEAFF. The CDR3 bases are TGCGCCAGCAGCCAAGATCGTAGAGCAGGCCTGAACACTGAAGCTTTCTTT.

The rearrangement joins TRBV19 to TRBJ1-5; the D is unclear. The V gene's germline CDR1 is LNHDA and CDR2 SQIVND (reference sequence). V lost 5 bases to trimming and J lost 9 bases, with 11 bases between them. CDR3 length: 12 amino acids. The CDR3 sequence is CASSPNLRPQHF. In DNA form, the CDR3 reads TGTGCCAGTAGTCCTAACCTGAGGCCCCAGCATTTT.

This clone was seen a few times. This rearrangement joins TRBV19 to TRBJ2-3; 8 nucleotides align to TRBD1. This CDR3 comprises 15 residues. Trimming took 6 bases from V and 5 from J; bases not matched to a gene: 10. CDR1 and CDR2 (germline): LNHDA, SQIVND (reference sequence). CDR3 nucleotides: TGTGCCAGTAGAAGGAGACAGGGGCGGGGAGATACGCAGTATTTT. Translation gives CASRRRQGRGDTQYF.

The chain combines TRBV11-2 with TRBJ1-4; D is uncertain. This CDR3 is 13 amino acids long. CDR1 and CDR2 from the germline V gene are SGHAT and FQNNGV. V lost 5 bases to trimming and J lost 0 bases, with 4 bases between them. CDR3 in amino acids: CASSLSTNEKLFF. The CDR3 region has the DNA TGTGCCAGCAGCCTCTCAACTAATGAAAAACTGTTTTTT.

The V gene is TRBV25-1, the J gene TRBJ1-2; maybe TRBD1 (5 bases). This CDR3 spans 13 amino acids. Trimming stripped 7 bases from V and 7 bases from J, with 16 bases between. Per the germline V gene, CDR1 is MGHDK and CDR2 is SYGVNS. The CDR3 bases are TGTGCCAGCAACTCCGGGACCCCGGGTGGCTACACCTTC. Translating it yields CASNSGTPGGYTF.

The CDR3 sequence: CASSLGDRAAKQYF. CDR3 coding DNA: TGCGCCAGCAGCTTGGGGGACAGGGCGGCCAAGCAGTACTTC. The gene calls are TRBV5-1 and TRBJ2-7; the match to TRBD1 covers 9 bases. The CDR3 is 14 residues long. From germline, CDR1 is SGHRS and CDR2 YFSETQ. Trimming cost V 0 bases and J 8 bases; bases outside gene matches: 6.

The rearrangement links TRBV4-2 to TRBJ2-1; TRBD1 is a possible D gene (7 bases). V lost 0 bases to trimming and J lost 3 bases, with 15 bases between them. Germline-derived CDR1 and CDR2 are LGHNA and YNFKEQ. The CDR3 length is 17 residues. The CDR3 spells CASSQEARQGGYNEQFF. For the CDR3, the DNA is TGTGCCAGCAGCCAAGAGGCGAGGCAGGGGGGCTACAATGAGCAGTTCTTC.

This clone was found once. The chain links TRBV4-1 to TRBJ2-4, with D uncertain. From germline, CDR1 is MGHRA and CDR2 YSYEKL. The CDR3 is 16 residues long. The V end was cut by 0 bases, the J end by 1 base, with 10 bases between. The CDR3: CASSQDPKGAKNIQYF. CDR3 nucleotides: TGCGCCAGCAGCCAAGATCCCAAAGGGGCCAAAAACATTCAGTACTTC.

CDR3 coding DNA: TGCGCCAGCAGCCCAGGACAGGGCGCGCGGGTGAACACTGAAGCTTTCTTT. It codes for CASSPGQGARVNTEAFF. The chain employs TRBV5-1 and TRBJ1-1, with 8 bases lining up with TRBD1. The CDR3 has 17 residues. Unmatched junction bases numbered 11, after V lost 4 bases and J lost 0 bases. CDR1 is SGHRS, CDR2 YFSETQ, per germline.

The chain is built from TRBV5-4 and TRBJ1-2; 7 bases line up with TRBD1. Germline V gives CDR1 SGHNT, CDR2 YYREEE (reference sequence). V shed 4 bases, J shed 6 bases, and the junction held 12 bases outside the gene matches. This CDR3 contains 15 residues. The CDR3 loop reads CASSTSDRRFHGYTF. For the CDR3, the DNA is TGTGCCAGCAGCACATCGGACAGGCGGTTCCATGGCTACACCTTC.

V and J are TRBV7-2 and TRBJ2-1; 7 bases match TRBD2. The trim removed 1 base at V and 8 bases at J, leaving 5 bases unmatched. The germline CDR1 and CDR2 sequences are SGHTA and FQGNSA. The CDR3 loop spans 14 amino acids. The CDR3 coding sequence is TGTGCCAGCAGCTTAGGGCGGGGAGGGTATGAGCAGTTCTTC. Its protein product is CASSLGRGGYEQFF. Using reference TRBV7-2 and TRBJ2-1 for the parts outside the CDR3, the full variable domain is GAGVSQSPSNKVTEKGKDVELRCDPISGHTALYWYRQSLGQGLEFLIYFQGNSAPDKSGLPSDRFSAERTGGSVSTLTIQRTQQEDSAVYLCASSLGRGGYEQFFGPGTRLTVL.

The chain is built from TRBV6-1 and TRBJ1-1; TRBD1 might be the D (5 bases). The CDR3 totals 14 residues. Germline-derived CDR1 and CDR2 are MNHNS and SASEGT. Trimming removed 5 bases at V and 0 bases at J, with 10 bases between. In DNA form, the CDR3 reads TGTGCCAGCAGTTGGGACGGATTGAACACTGAAGCTTTCTTT. Protein product: CASSWDGLNTEAFF.

This clone was detected a few times. J is TRBJ2-7 and V is TRBV5-6; D gene ambiguous. CDR1 SGHDT and CDR2 YYEEEE come from the germline V gene. This CDR3 contains 14 residues. V was clipped by 3 bases and J by 0 bases, with 10 bases between them. CDR3 sequence (DNA): TGTGCCAGCAGCTGGCGCAGGAGCTCCTACGAGCAGTACTTC. Its translation is CASSWRRSSYEQYF.